Described below is a single T cell receptor (beta chain) sequence and its context. This clone was picked up one time. Its antigen is currently not known. No much larger clone is present one base from it, and per-base qualities are unavailable. Other DNA sequences from this sample encode an identical CDR3 as well. Using the deep immunoSEQ assay, TCR CDR3 regions were amplified from genomic DNA by multiplex PCR. Extracted genomic DNA from each cell subset was spread evenly across all wells of several immunoSEQ 96-well plates, with each plate serving as a replicate. For sorted subsets, approximately 190 ng genomic DNA, equal to 30,000 to 35,000 T cell genomes, was loaded into each replicate PCR. Purified libraries were measured with a Qubit 3.0 fluorometer, size-checked on a Bioanalyzer 2100, and measured again with the KAPA Library Quantification kit. Each immunoSEQ 96-well plate was sequenced on its own single-read 150-cycle Illumina NextSeq 550 flow cell. In the paper's pipeline: Because the immunoSEQ output held only junctional sequences and lacked quality scores, the filtering could not match the filtering applied to full-length reads. Sequences were annotated with PyIR, a Python wrapper for IgBLAST v1.9, using IMGT germline references to assign V/J genes and CDR3. Any read was removed if the V/J assignment was weak (E-value above 1e-6), the CDR3 was missing, or the read contained stop codons, out-of-frame junctions, or ambiguous translated residues. V3J clonotypes were defined as sequences sharing an identical inferred V gene, J gene, and CDR3 amino acid sequence. To compute the percentage overlap between repertoires, the number of shared unique clonotypes was divided by the size of the smaller repertoire. Repertoire richness was assessed with RTK rarefaction, the Chao1 estimator, and Recon v2.1 estimates of unobserved clonotypes. Generation probabilities were computed with OLGA for all TCRbeta clonotypes obtained by the gDNA method from four donors. Drawn from immuneACCESS, this table holds only the in-frame rearrangements with V and J called that TCRdb kept. Clones are partly lost; checked studies trace under half to an unresolved V gene and leave the rest unexplained. Clonal size and the V and J genes are those of that table, whereas D and trimming came from the DNA. This sample gives a few million clones in total; around nine tenths of them show up just once. The top ten clones comprise roughly 0.13% of the sample.

This sample stems from a study of shared clonotypes between healthy human individuals (dated by TCRdb to 2020 to 2021). About the full investigation: The cohort comprised two women and a few men aged 18 to 49 years. For each donor, CD4 naive and CD4 memory were each run on three plates, CD8 naive on two plates, and CD8 memory on one plate. To estimate repertoire size and how much clonotypes are shared between individuals, the study performed deep sequencing of blood TCR repertoires from roughly five healthy adults. To increase sequencing depth and limit assay-specific biases, TCR repertoire library preparation and sequencing were carried out by different laboratories using diverse techniques. Each donor's leukapheresis produced roughly between roughly 0.9 and 8.9 billion PBMCs. Paper-wide results and their limitations: Only blood was sampled, and tissue TCR repertoires likely differ from those in blood. Higher generation probabilities were observed for clonotypes shared by all four sorted-subset donors than for non-shared clonotypes. Sharing across four donors was observed for 4.5% to 6.5% of naive CD4, less than 4% of naive CD8, 2% to 2.5% of memory CD4, and about 0.4% of memory CD8 clonotypes. Even with the large sequencing depth, rarefaction of the sorted-subset datasets indicated that sequencing was incomplete. Pairwise subsampling indicated that sequencing depth was expected to affect the degree of clonotype sharing among donors. Because the study included a small number of donors, the genetic and exposure-history diversity represented was limited. Estimated clonotype richness was generally larger for naive than for memory subsets.

The donors were healthy, HIV-negative adults who had no recently reported acute infections or vaccinations. Every donor was a Caucasian adult residing in Nashville, Tennessee, USA. CD4+ T cells were enriched through magnetic negative selection, after which naive cells were positively selected on CD45RA and the remaining negative fraction served as the memory subset. After blood collection by leukapheresis, PBMCs were isolated using Ficoll-Histopaque density gradient centrifugation and then cryopreserved in the vapor phase of liquid nitrogen. Purity and quantity of every magnetically sorted T cell population were checked by analytical flow cytometry. From each sorted fraction, genomic DNA was isolated and quantified by UV absorbance on a Nanodrop 2000c. The sample taken for sequencing was naive CD4+ T cells sorted from blood. This specimen's cell subset or site label, interpreted: CD45RA+ positively selected. This receptor was identified in a man younger than 30 in good health.

The nucleotide sequence is TGCGCCAGCAGCCCAGGGACTACTTACACCGGGGAGCTGTTTTTT. Its protein product is CASSPGTTYTGELFF. The chain couples TRBV5-1 to TRBJ2-2, with 7 bases matching TRBD2. In the germline V gene, CDR1 corresponds to SGHRS and CDR2 to YFSETQ. Trimming takes 4 bases off V and 3 bases off J; junction bases not matched to a gene: 6. The CDR3 contains 15 residues, cysteine and phenylalanine counted. Just CDR3 DNA is preserved here, 45 bases in frame from base 1.